What follows are 9 T cell receptor beta chains derived from one specimen sequenced in a study of blood T cell repertoires in COVID-19. Clones were sequenced by immunoSEQ multiplex PCR, and TCRdb holds only the in-frame ones, with some missing. The table includes about 190,000 clones, 70% to 90% detected once. The sample comprised peripheral blood. All receptors derive from a woman in her forties who had recovered from COVID-19.

This clone has a count of ten or more. The chain joins TRBV29-1 to TRBJ2-3; TRBD1 matches at 10 bases. The V gene end was trimmed by 6 bases and the J gene end by 4 bases; junction bases not matched to a gene: 7. Germline CDR1 SQVTM, CDR2 ANQGSEA. This CDR3 comprises 14 residues. CDR3 amino acids: CSVGGTGVSDTQYF. DNA for the CDR3: TGCAGCGTCGGCGGGACAGGGGTGTCAGATACGCAGTATTTT.

The chain employs TRBV20-1 and TRBJ1-5; the D gene is possibly TRBD1 (6 bases). The CDR3 length is 19 residues. Germline values: CDR1 DFQATT, CDR2 SNEGSKA (reference sequence). V lost 3 bases and J 0 bases, leaving 24 bases between the germline ends. CDR3 in DNA: TGCAGTGCTAGTAATTTAGGACAGACTATCCGATATAGCAATCAGCCCCAGCATTTT. This sequence encodes CSASNLGQTIRYSNQPQHF.

V is TRBV28 and J is TRBJ2-7; unclear D gene. Trimming stripped 2 bases from V and 3 bases from J, with 8 bases between. CDR1 MDHEN and CDR2 SYDVKM come from the germline V gene. CDR3 size: 13 residues. CDR3 in DNA: TGTGCCAGCAGTTTAACAGTAGACTACGAGCAGTACTTC. Its protein product is CASSLTVDYEQYF. Based on the CDR3 plus reference TRBV28 and TRBJ2-7, the full variable domain is DVKVTQSSRYLVKRTGEKVFLECVQDMDHENMFWYRQDPGLGLRLIYFSYDVKMKEKGDIPEGYSVSREKKERFSLILESASTNQTSMYLCASSLTVDYEQYFGPGTRLTVT.

This clone was detected a few times. The chain has TRBV2 and TRBJ2-4; 11 positions match TRBD2. This CDR3 has 15 amino acids. Unmatched junction bases numbered 2, after V lost 1 base and J lost 6 bases. CDR1 and CDR2 from the germline V gene are SNHLY and FYNNEI. The CDR3: CASSEDTSGGNIQYF. CDR3 coding DNA: TGTGCCAGCAGTGAAGATACTAGCGGGGGAAACATTCAGTACTTC.

Turning to this clone: The same CDR3 also results from other DNA sequences found in this sample. The J gene is TRBJ2-7, the V gene TRBV12-3 or TRBV12-4; D gene ambiguous. The V gene lost 4 bases and the J gene lost 0 bases, with 4 bases spanning the gap. The CDR3 sequence is 12 residues long. The CDR3 sequence: CASSSLSYEQYF. CDR3 DNA sequence: TGTGCCAGCAGTTCCCTCTCCTACGAGCAGTACTTC.

There are a few counts of this clone. The CDR3 region is CASSAGTSGSLNEQFF. In nucleotides, the CDR3 is TGTGCCAGCAGCGCCGGGACTAGCGGGAGTTTAAATGAGCAGTTCTTC. The chain links TRBV3-1 (or the pseudogene TRBV3-2) to TRBJ2-1, with 14 bases that match TRBD2. Per the germline V gene, CDR1 is LGHDT and CDR2 is YNNKEL (reference sequence). This CDR3 is built from 16 residues. Germline trimming cut 5 bases from V and 7 bases from J; bases unmatched to any gene: 7.

This clone has more than one count but fewer than ten. Here the CDR3 reads CASSLAPGKLFF. The CDR3 nucleotides are TGTGCCAGCAGCTTAGCTCCCGGAAAACTGTTTTTT. The chain combines TRBV7-2 with TRBJ1-4; D unclear. Germline CDR1 SGHTA, CDR2 FQGNSA. V shed 0 bases and J shed 10 bases, with 6 bases lying between them. CDR3 length: 12 residues.

V and J are TRBV10-3 and TRBJ1-6; possible D gene TRBD1, 6 bases. This CDR3 is 14 amino acids long. Germline CDR1 and CDR2: ENHRY and SYGVKD. The V end was cut by 5 bases, the J end by 8 bases, with 13 bases between. CDR3 region: CAISPTGRDSPLHF. CDR3 coding DNA: TGTGCCATCAGTCCTACAGGGAGGGATTCACCCCTCCACTTT.

This clone was observed once. The chain joins TRBV6-5 to TRBJ1-2, with a tentative D call TRBD1 (5 bases). The V end was cut by 6 bases, the J end by 0 bases, with 8 bases between. Germline V lookup: CDR1 MNHEY, CDR2 SVGAGI. The CDR3 runs to 13 residues. The CDR3, as DNA: TGTGCCAGCAGACAGGATTCTAACTATGGCTACACCTTC. Residues: CASRQDSNYGYTF.